One sample yielded the 2 T cell receptor beta chains listed below, sequenced in a study of a mutant IDH1 vaccine in newly diagnosed glioma (dated by TCRdb to about 2021). The receptor library was made with the immunoSEQ multiplex PCR assay. TCRdb re-hosts the immuneACCESS table, in-frame sequences only. Its copies lack some clones; in the studies checked, an unresolved V gene accounts for under half of them, and the cause for the rest is not known. The sample table lists roughly 30,000 clones, 70% to 90% of them with a count of one. In total, the top ten clones hold around a fifth of the sample. For these TCRs, the target antigens are not known. Reading the label with the study, this specimen's time point is: week 5, during vaccination. A 20-mer mutant IDH1 peptide at 300 micrograms in Montanide made up each vaccine dose, which was injected subcutaneously together with topical imiquimod. Specimen: PBMCs, collected from a glioma patient whose treatment included an IDH1 peptide vaccine. Source of these receptors: a man younger than 35 with glioma.

J is TRBJ2-3 and V is TRBV9, with D perhaps matching TRBD1 (6 bases). Trimming removed 3 bases from V and 1 base from J, with 12 bases in between. The germline gives CDR1 SGDLS, CDR2 YYNGEE. The CDR3 length is 15 residues. The CDR3 here is CASSARKGGTDTQYF. CDR3 DNA sequence: TGTGCCAGCAGCGCCCGGAAGGGGGGCACAGATACGCAGTATTTT.

This chain links TRBV5-1 with TRBJ1-4; D is unclear. The germline V and J ends were trimmed by 0 bases and 7 bases, with 7 bases remaining between them. This CDR3 contains 13 residues. Germline CDR1 and CDR2: SGHRS and YFSETQ. The CDR3 is CASSLGPGEKLFF. For the CDR3, the DNA is TGCGCCAGCAGCTTGGGCCCGGGTGAAAAACTGTTTTTT.